The present T cell receptor beta chain was sequenced within a study of blood T cell repertoires in COVID-19. Study details: Samples representing acute and convalescent COVID-19 were sourced from the United States, Italy and Spain. T cells, B-cell-depleted T cells, or PBMCs provided the cDNA or gDNA that served as material.

Losses at the gene ends were 6 bases for V and 2 bases for J; bases not matched to a gene: 6. The CDR3 length is 14 residues. Germline CDR1 and CDR2: SQVTM and ANQGSEA. Authors' methods: Reference gene primer amplification in the assay estimated nucleated cell counts. This table comes from immunoSEQ multiplex PCR, and its TCRdb copy is limited to in-frame clones, with some not included. The DNA gave D and trimming, while V, J and clone size come from that table. The table shows some 57,000 clones, with more than 85% occurring only once. This receptor was taken from a man aged 50 to 60 with active COVID-19. The chain recombines TRBV29-1 with TRBJ2-5; 10 nucleotides line up with TRBD1. Sequencing was performed on peripheral blood. The CDR3 bases are TGCAGCGTCCCGGGACAGGGGACGCAAGAGACCCAGTACTTC. This codes for CSVPGQGTQETQYF.